This T cell receptor beta chain was recovered during a study of T cell repertoires and leukemia-associated antigens. Study overall: Each sample gave roughly 3 to 5.0 million effective reads. Overall study results and limits: Whether expanded clones are antigen-specific and functional remains untested. Vbeta, Jbeta, VDJ rearrangement and unique CDR3 counts did not differ significantly across four groups.

From the 5' RACE reads, TCRdb called clonotypes with MiXCR, one entry per CDR3 protein. This table holds approximately 10,000 distinct CDR3 sequences, approximately 40% found once. In its sample, this clonotype ranks as medium-sized (0.01 to 0.1%). Its antigen is still unknown. The germline V and J ends were trimmed by 5 bases and 1 base, with 15 bases remaining between them. The length of the CDR3 is 15 residues. CDR1 and CDR2 from the germline V gene are SGHTA and FQGNSA. Without fetal bovine serum, CD3+ T cells were rested overnight. The chain has TRBV7-2 and TRBJ2-7; the D gene is possibly TRBD1 (6 bases). This TCR was sampled from a female donor in good health. The source material was CD3+ T cells sorted from blood and cultured. The CDR3, as DNA: TGTGCCAGCAGCCTAACGAGGGACACTTCCTACGAGCAGTACTTC. Its protein product is CASSLTRDTSYEQYF.